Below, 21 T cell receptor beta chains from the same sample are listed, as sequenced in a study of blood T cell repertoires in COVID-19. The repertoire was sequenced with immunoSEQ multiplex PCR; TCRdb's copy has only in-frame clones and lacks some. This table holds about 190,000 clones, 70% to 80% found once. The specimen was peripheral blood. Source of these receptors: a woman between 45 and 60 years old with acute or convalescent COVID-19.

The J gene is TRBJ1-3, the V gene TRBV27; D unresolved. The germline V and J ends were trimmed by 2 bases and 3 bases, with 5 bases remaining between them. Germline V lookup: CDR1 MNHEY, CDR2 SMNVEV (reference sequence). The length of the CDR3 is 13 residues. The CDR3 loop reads CASSLTIGNTIYF. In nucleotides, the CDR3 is TGTGCCAGCAGTTTAACTATTGGAAACACCATATATTTT.

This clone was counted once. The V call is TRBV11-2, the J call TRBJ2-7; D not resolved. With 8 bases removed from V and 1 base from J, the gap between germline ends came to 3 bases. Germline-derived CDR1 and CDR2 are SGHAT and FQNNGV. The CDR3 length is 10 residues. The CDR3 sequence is CASSSYEQYF. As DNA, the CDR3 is TGTGCCAGCTCTTCCTACGAGCAGTACTTC.

CDR3 loop: CASSNRQVFSGNTIYF. Here the CDR3 DNA reads TGTGCCAGCAGCAACCGACAGGTCTTCTCTGGAAACACCATATATTTT. J is TRBJ1-3 and V is TRBV5-8; maybe TRBD1 (6 bases). The CDR3 is 16 residues long. The germline gives CDR1 SGHTS, CDR2 YDEGEE. V dropped 4 bases and J dropped 0 bases, with 14 bases sitting between them.

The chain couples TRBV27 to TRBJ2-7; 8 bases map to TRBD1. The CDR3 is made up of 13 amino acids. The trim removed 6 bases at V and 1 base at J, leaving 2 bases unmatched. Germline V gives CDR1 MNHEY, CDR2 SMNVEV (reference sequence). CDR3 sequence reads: CASRGTGSYEQYF. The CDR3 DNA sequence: TGTGCCAGCAGGGGGACAGGATCCTACGAGCAGTACTTC.

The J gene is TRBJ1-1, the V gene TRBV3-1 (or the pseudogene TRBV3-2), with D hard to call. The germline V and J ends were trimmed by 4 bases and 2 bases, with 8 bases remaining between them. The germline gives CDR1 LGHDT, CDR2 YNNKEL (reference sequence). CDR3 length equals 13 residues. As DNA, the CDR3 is TGTGCCAGCAGCCCTAGGATAAACACTGAAGCTTTCTTT. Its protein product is CASSPRINTEAFF.

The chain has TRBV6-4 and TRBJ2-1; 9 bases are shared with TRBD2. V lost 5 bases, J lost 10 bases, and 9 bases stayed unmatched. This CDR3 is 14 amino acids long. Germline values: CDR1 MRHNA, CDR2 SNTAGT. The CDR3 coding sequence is TGTGCCAGCAGTCCAACCGGGACTAGCAACGAGCAGTTCTTC. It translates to CASSPTGTSNEQFF.

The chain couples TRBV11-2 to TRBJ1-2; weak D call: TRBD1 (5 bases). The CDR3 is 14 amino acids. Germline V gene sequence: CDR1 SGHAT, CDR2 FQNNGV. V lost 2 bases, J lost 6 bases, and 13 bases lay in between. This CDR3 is CASSLQGFGDGYTF. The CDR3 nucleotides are TGTGCCAGCAGCTTACAGGGTTTTGGGGATGGCTACACCTTC.

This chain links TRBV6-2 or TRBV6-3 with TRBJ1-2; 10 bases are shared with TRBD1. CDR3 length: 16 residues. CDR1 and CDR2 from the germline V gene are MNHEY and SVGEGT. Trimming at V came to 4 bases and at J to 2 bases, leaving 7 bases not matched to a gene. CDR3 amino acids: CASSLTGGRGNYGYTF. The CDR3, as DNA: TGTGCCAGCAGTTTGACAGGGGGCAGAGGGAACTATGGCTACACCTTC.

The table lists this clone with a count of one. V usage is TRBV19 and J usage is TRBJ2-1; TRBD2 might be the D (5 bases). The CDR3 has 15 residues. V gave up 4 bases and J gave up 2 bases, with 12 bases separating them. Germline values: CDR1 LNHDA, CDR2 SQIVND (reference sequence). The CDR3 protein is CASSKGDRAYNEQFF. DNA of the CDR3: TGTGCCAGTAGTAAGGGAGACCGGGCCTACAATGAGCAGTTCTTC.

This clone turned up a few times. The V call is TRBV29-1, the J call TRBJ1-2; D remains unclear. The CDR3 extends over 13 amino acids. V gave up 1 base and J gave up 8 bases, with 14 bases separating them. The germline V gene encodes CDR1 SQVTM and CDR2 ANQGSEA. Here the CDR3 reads CSVEGSQAVGYTF. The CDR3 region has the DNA TGCAGCGTTGAAGGGTCGCAGGCAGTGGGCTACACCTTC. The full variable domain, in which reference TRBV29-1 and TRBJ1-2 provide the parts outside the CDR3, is SAVISQKPSRDICQRGTSLTIQCQVDSQVTMMFWYRQQPGQSLTLIATANQGSEATYESGFVIDKFPISRPNLTFSTLTVSNMSPEDSSIYLCSVEGSQAVGYTFGSGTRLTVV.

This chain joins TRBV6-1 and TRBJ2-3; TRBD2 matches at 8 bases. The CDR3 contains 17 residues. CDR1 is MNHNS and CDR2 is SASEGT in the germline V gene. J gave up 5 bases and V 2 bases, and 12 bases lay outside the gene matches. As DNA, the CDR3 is TGTGCCAGCAGTGAACGGTGGGGCGGGGGGCCGGTAGATACGCAGTATTTT. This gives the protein CASSERWGGGPVDTQYF.

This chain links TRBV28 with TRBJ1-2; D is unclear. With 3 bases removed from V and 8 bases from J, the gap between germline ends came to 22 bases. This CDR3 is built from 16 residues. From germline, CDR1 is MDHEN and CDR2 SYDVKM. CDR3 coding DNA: TGTGCCAGCAGTTTGGAGTCTGCCCCCCAAGGAGGGGGCTACACCTTC. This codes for CASSLESAPQGGGYTF.

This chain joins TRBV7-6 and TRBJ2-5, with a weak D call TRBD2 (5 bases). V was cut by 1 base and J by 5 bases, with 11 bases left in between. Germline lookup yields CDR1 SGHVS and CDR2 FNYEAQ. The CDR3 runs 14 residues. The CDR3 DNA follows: TGTGCCAGCAGCTTAGGGGTTAGCGCTGAGACCCAGTACTTC. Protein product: CASSLGVSAETQYF.

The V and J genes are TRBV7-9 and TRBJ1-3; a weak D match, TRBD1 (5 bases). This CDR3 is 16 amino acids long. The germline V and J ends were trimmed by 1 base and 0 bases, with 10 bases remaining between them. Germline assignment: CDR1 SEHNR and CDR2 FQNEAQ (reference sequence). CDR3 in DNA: TGTGCCAGCAGCTTAGTGGCAGGGCCCTCTGGAAACACCATATATTTT. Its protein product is CASSLVAGPSGNTIYF. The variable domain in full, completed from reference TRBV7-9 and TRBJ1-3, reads DTGVSQNPRHKITKRGQNVTFRCDPISEHNRLYWYRQTLGQGPEFLTYFQNEAQLEKSRLLSDRFSAERPKGSFSTLEIQRTEQGDSAMYLCASSLVAGPSGNTIYFGEGSWLTVV.

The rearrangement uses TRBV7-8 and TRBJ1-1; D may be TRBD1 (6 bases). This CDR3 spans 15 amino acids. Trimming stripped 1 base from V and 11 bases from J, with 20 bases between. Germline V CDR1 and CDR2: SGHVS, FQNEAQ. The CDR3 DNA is TGTGCCAGCAGCTTAGATCAGATCAACTCAGGGGTCGCTTTCTTT. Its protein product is CASSLDQINSGVAFF.

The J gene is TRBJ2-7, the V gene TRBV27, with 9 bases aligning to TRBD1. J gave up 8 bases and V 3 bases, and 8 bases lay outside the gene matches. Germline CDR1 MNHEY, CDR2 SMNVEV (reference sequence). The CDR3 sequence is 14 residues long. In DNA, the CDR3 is TGTGCCAGCAGTTTCCGGGACAGGGACAGTCAGCAGTACTTC. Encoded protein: CASSFRDRDSQQYF.

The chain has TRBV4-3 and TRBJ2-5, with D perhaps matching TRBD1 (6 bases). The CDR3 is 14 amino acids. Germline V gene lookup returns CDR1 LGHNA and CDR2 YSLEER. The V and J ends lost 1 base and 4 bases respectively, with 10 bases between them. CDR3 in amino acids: CASSQGGGRETQYF. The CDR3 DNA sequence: TGCGCCAGCAGCCAAGGAGGGGGTCGAGAGACCCAGTACTTC.

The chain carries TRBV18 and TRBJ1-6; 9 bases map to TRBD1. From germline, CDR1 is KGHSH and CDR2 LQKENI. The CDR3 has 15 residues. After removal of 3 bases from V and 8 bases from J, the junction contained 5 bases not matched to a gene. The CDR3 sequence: CASSPTGGRDSPLHF. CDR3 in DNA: TGTGCCAGCTCACCGACAGGGGGAAGGGATTCACCCCTCCACTTT. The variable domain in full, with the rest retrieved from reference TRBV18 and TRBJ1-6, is NAGVMQNPRHLVRRRGQEARLRCSPMKGHSHVYWYRQLPEEGLKFMVYLQKENIIDESGMPKERFSAEFPKEGPSILRIQQVVRGDSAAYFCASSPTGGRDSPLHFGNGTRLTVT.

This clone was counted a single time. For the CDR3, the DNA is TGTGCCAGCAGCCCTGGGACTATTTCGTACTTC. It is translated as CASSPGTISYF. The V gene is TRBV6-2 or TRBV6-3, the J gene TRBJ2-7; 7 positions agree with TRBD2. The CDR3 extends over 11 amino acids. Per germline, CDR1 MNHEY and CDR2 SVGEGT. Germline trimming cut 6 bases from V and 12 bases from J; bases unmatched to any gene: 8.

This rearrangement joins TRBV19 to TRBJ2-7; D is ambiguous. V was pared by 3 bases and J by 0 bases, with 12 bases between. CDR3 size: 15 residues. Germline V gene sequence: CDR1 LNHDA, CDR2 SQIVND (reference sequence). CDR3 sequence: CASSIWAGYSYEQYF. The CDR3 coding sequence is TGTGCCAGTAGTATTTGGGCAGGTTACTCCTACGAGCAGTACTTC.

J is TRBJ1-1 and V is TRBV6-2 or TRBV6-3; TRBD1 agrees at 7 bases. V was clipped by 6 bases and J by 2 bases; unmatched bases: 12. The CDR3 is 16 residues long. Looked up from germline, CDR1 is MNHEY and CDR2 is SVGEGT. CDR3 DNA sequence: TGTGCCAGCAGCAGTACCGACAGGGCGGGTAACACTGAAGCTTTCTTT. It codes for CASSSTDRAGNTEAFF.